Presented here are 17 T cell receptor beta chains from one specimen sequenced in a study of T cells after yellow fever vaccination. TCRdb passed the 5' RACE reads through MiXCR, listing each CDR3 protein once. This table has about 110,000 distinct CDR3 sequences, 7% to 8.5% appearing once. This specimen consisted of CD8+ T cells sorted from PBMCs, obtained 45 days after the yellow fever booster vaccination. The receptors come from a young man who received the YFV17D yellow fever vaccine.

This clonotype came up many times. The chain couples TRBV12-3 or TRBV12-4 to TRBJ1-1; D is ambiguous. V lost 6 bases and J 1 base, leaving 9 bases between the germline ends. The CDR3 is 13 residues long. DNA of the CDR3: TGTGCCAGCAGCCTCCCACAGAACACTGAAGCTTTCTTT. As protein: CASSLPQNTEAFF.

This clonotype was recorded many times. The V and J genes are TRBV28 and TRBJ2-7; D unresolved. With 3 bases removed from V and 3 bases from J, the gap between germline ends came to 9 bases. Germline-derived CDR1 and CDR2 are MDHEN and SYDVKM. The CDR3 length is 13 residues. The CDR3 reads CASSFRQVYEQYF. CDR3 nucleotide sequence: TGTGCCAGCAGTTTTCGGCAGGTCTACGAGCAGTACTTC.

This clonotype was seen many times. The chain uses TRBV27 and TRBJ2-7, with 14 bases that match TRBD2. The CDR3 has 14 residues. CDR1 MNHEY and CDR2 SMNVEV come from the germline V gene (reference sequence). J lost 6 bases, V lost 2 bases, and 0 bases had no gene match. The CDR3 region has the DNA TGTGCCAGCAGTTTAGGGACTAGCGGGAGCGAGCAGTACTTC. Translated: CASSLGTSGSEQYF.

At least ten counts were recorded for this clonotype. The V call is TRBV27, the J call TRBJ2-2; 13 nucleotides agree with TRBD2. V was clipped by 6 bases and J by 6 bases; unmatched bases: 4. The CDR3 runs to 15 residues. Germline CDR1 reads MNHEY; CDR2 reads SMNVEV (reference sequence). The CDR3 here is CASSRTSGSPGELFF. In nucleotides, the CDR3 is TGTGCCAGCAGCAGGACTAGCGGGAGTCCCGGGGAGCTGTTTTTT.

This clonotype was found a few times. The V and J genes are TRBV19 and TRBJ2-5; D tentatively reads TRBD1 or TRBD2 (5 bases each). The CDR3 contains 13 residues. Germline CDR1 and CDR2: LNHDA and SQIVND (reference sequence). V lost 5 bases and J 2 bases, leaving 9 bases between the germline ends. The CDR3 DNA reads TGTGCCAGTAGTGGGACGAGTCAAGAGACCCAGTACTTC. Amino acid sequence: CASSGTSQETQYF.

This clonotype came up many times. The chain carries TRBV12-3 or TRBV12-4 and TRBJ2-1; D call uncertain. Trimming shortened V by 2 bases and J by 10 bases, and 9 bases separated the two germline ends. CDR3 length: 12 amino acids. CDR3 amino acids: CASSLMRLEQFF. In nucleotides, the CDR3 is TGTGCCAGCAGTTTAATGCGGCTCGAGCAGTTCTTC.

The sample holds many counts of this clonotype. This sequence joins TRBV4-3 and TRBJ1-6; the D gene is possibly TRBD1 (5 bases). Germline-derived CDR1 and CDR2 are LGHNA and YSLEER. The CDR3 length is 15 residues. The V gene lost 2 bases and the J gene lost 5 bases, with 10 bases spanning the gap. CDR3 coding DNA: TGCGCCAGCAGCCAATCCGGGACGGATAATTCACCCCTCCACTTT. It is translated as CASSQSGTDNSPLHF.

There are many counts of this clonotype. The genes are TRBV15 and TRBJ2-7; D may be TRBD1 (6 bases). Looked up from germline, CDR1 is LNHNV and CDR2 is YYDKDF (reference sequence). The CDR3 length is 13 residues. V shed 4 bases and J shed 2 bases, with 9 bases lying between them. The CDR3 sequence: CATSIRDTYEQYF. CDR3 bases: TGTGCCACCAGCATCCGGGACACCTACGAGCAGTACTTC.

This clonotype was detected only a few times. The CDR3 region has the DNA TGTGCCAGCAGCTCGGGGTCAGTTGCCTACGAGCAGTACTTC. Amino acids: CASSSGSVAYEQYF. The genes are TRBV7-9 and TRBJ2-7; possibly TRBD2 for D (5 bases). The CDR3 has 14 amino acids. V was trimmed by 4 bases and J by 2 bases, leaving 12 bases between them. CDR1 and CDR2 (germline): SEHNR, FQNEAQ (reference sequence). The full variable domain, in which reference TRBV7-9 and TRBJ2-7 provide the parts outside the CDR3, is DTGVSQNPRHKITKRGQNVTFRCDPISEHNRLYWYRQTLGQGPEFLTYFQNEAQLEKSRLLSDRFSAERPKGSFSTLEIQRTEQGDSAMYLCASSSGSVAYEQYFGPGTRLTVT.

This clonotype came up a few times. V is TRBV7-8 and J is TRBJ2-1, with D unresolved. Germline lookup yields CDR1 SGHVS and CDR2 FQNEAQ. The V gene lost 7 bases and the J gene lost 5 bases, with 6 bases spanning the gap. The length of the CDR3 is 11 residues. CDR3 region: CASTPHNEQFF. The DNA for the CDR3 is TGTGCCAGCACGCCGCACAATGAGCAGTTCTTC.

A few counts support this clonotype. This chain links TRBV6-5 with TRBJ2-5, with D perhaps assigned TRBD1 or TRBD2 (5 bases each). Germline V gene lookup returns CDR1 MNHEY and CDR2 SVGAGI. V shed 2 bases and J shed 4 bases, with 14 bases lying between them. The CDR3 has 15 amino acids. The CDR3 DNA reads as TGTGCCAGCAGTTACCTCACTGGGGGTGGAGAGACCCAGTACTTC. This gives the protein CASSYLTGGGETQYF.

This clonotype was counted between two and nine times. The CDR3 DNA sequence: TGCAGCGCCCCCAAAGAGCGGCCGCTTAACAATCAGCCCCAGCATTTT. Its translation is CSAPKERPLNNQPQHF. The chain combines TRBV29-1 with TRBJ1-5, with no clear D. V lost 7 bases and J lost 3, with 22 bases in between. This CDR3 contains 16 residues. Per germline, CDR1 SQVTM and CDR2 ANQGSEA.

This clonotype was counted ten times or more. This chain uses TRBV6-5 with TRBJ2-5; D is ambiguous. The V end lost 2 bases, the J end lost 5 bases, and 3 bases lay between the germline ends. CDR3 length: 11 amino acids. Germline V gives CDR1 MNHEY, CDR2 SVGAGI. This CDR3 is CASSYGETQYF. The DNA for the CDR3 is TGTGCCAGCAGTTACGGGGAGACCCAGTACTTC.

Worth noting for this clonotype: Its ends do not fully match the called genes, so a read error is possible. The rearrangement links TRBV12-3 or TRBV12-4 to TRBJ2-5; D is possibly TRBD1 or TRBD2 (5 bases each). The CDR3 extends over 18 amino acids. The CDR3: CAISFSVGKTGDQETQYF. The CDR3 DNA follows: TGTGCCATCAGTTTTTCAGTCGGGAAAACAGGAGATCAAGAGACCCAGTACTTC.

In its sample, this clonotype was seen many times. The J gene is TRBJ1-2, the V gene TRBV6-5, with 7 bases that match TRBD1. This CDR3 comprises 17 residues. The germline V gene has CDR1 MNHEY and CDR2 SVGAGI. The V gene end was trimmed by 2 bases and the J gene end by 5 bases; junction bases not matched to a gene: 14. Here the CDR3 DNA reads TGTGCCAGCAGTTACCGAAGGGAGGGGGCCCTCTTTTATGGCTACACCTTC. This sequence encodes CASSYRREGALFYGYTF.

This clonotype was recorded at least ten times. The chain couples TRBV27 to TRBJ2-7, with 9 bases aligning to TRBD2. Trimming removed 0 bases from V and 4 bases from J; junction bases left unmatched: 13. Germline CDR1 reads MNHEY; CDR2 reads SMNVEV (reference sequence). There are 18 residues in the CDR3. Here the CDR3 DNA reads TGTGCCAGCAGTTTATCTTCTTTAGGAGCGGGAGGATGGTACGAGCAGTACTTC. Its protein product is CASSLSSLGAGGWYEQYF.

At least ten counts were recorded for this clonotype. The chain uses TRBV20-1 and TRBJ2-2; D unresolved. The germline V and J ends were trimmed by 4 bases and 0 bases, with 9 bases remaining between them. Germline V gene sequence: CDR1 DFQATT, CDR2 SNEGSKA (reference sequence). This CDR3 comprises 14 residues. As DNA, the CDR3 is TGCAGTGCTACCCCTGAAGCGAACACCGGGGAGCTGTTTTTT. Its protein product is CSATPEANTGELFF.